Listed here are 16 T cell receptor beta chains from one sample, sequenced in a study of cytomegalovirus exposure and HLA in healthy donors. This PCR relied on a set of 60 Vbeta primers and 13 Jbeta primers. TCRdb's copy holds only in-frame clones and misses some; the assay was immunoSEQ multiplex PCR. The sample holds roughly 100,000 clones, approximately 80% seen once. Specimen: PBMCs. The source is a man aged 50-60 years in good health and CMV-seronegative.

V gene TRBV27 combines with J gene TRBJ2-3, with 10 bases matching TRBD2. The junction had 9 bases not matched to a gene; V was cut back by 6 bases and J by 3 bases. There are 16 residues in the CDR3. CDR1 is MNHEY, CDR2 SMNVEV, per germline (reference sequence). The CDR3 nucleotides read TGTGCCAGCAGGGCTTCTAGCGGGAGAGTAACAGATACGCAGTATTTT. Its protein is CASRASSGRVTDTQYF.

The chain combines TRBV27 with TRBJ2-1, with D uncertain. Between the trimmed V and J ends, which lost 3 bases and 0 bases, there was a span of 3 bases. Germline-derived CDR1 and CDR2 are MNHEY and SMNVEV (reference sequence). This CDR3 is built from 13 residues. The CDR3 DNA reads TGTGCCAGCAGTTTGAGCTCCTACAATGAGCAGTTCTTC. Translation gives CASSLSSYNEQFF.

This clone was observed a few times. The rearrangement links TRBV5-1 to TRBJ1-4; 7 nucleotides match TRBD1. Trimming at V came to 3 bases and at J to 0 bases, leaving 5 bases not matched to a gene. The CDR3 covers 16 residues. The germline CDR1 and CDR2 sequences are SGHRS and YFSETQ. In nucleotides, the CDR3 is TGCGCCAGCAGCTGGGGGGACAGTGCAACTAATGAAAAACTGTTTTTT. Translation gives CASSWGDSATNEKLFF.

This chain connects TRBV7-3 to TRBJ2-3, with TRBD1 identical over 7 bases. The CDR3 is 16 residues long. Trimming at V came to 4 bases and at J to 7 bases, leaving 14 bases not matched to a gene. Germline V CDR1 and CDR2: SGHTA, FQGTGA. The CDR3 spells CASSSPQGVTVYTQYF. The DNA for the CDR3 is TGTGCCAGCAGCTCCCCCCAGGGGGTTACGGTCTATACGCAGTATTTT.

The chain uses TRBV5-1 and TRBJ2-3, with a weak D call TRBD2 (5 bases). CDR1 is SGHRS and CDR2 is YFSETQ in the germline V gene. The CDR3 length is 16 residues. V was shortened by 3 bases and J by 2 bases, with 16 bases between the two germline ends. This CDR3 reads CASSSYAGGPTDTQYF. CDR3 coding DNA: TGCGCCAGCAGCTCCTACGCAGGAGGTCCCACAGATACGCAGTATTTT. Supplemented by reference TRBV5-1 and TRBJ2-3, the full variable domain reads KAGVTQTPRYLIKTRGQQVTLSCSPISGHRSVSWYQQTPGQGLQFLFEYFSETQRNKGNFPGRFSGRQFSNSRSEMNVSTLELGDSALYLCASSSYAGGPTDTQYFGPGTRLTVL.

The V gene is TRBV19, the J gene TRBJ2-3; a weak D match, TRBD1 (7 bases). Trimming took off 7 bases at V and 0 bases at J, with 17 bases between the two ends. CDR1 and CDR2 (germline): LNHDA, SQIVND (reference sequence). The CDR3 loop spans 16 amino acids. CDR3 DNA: TGTGCCAGTACTAACAGGGGACTCTCTAGCACAGATACGCAGTATTTT. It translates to CASTNRGLSSTDTQYF. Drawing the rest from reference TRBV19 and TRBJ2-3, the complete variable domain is DGGITQSPKYLFRKEGQNVTLSCEQNLNHDAMYWYRQDPGQGLRLIYYSQIVNDFQKGDIAEGYSVSREKKESFPLTVTSAQKNPTAFYLCASTNRGLSSTDTQYFGPGTRLTVL.

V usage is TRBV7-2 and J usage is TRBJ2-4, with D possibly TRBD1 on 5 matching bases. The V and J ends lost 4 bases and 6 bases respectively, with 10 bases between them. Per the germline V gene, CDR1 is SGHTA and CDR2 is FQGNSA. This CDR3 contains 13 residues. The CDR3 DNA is TGTGCCAGCAGCTCCTTAAGGGGAAACATTCAGTACTTC. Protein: CASSSLRGNIQYF.

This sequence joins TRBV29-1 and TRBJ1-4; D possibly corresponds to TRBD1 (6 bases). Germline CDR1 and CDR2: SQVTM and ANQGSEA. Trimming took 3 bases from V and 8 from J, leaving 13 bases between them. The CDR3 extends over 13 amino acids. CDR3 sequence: CSVDRQGPEKLFF. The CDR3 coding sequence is TGCAGCGTTGATCGGCAGGGGCCCGAAAAACTGTTTTTT.

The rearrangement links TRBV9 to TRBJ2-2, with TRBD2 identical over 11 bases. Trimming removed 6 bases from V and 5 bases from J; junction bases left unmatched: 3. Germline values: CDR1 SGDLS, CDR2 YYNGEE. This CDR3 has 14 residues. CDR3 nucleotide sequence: TGTGCCAGCACCCGGACTAGCGGGACCGGGGAGCTGTTTTTT. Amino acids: CASTRTSGTGELFF.

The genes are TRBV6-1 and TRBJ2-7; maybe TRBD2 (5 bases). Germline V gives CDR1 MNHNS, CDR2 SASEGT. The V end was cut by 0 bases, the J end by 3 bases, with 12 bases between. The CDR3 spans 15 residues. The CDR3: CASSEAGSPLYEQYF. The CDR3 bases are TGTGCCAGCAGTGAAGCAGGGAGCCCCCTCTACGAGCAGTACTTC.

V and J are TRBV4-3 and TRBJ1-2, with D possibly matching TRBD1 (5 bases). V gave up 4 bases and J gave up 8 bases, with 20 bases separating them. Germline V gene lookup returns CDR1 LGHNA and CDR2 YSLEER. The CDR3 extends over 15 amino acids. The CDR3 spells CASSLNLGVRGGYTF. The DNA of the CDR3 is TGCGCCAGCAGCCTTAATTTAGGGGTAAGGGGCGGCTACACCTTC.

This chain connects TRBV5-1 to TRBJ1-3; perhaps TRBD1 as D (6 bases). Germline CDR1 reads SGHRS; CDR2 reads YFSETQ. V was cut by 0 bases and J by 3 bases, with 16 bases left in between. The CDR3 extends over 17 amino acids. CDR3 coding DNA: TGCGCCAGCAGCTTGGTGACCCTACAGGGAAGTGGAAACACCATATATTTT. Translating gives CASSLVTLQGSGNTIYF.

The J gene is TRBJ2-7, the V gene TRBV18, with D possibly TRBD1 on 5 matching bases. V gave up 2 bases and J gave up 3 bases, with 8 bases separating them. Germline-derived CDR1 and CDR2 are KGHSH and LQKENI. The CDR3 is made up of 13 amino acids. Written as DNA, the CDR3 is TGTGCCAGCTCACCAGGCAGGGACTACGAGCAGTACTTC. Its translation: CASSPGRDYEQYF.

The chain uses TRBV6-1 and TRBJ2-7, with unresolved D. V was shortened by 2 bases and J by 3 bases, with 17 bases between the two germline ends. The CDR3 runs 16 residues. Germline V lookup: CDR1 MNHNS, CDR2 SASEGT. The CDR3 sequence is CASSESESARGYEQYF. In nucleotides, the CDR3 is TGTGCCAGCAGTGAATCTGAGTCAGCGAGAGGCTACGAGCAGTACTTC.

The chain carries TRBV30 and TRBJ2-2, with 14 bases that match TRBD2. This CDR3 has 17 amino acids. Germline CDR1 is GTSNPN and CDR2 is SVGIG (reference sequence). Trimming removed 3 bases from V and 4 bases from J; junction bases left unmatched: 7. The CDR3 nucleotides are TGTGCCTGGAGAGAGACTAGCGGGAGGGCCCTCACCGGGGAGCTGTTTTTT. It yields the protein CAWRETSGRALTGELFF.

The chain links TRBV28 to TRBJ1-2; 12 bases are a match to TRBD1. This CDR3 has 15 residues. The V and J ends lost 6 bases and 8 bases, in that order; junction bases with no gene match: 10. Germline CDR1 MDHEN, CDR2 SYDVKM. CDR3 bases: TGTGCCAGCAGCGACCTCCGGGACAGGGGGCAAGGCTACACCTTC. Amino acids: CASSDLRDRGQGYTF.